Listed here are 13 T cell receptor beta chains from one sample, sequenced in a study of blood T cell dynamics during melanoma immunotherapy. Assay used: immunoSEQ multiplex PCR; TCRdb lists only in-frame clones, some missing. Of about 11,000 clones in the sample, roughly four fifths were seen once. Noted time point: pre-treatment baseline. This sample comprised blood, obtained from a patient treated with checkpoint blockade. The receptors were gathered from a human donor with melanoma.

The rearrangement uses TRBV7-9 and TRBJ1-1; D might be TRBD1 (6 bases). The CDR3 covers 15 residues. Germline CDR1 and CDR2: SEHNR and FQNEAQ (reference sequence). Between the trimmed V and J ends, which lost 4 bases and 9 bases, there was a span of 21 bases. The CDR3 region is CASSSGDGRYLKAFF. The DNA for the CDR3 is TGTGCCAGCAGCTCAGGGGATGGGAGGTATCTAAAAGCTTTCTTT.

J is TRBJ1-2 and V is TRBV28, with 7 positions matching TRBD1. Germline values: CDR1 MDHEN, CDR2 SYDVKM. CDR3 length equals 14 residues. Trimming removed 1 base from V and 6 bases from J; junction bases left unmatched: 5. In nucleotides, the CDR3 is TGTGCCAGCAGTTTATTTGACAGGGCCAATGGCTACACCTTC. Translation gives CASSLFDRANGYTF.

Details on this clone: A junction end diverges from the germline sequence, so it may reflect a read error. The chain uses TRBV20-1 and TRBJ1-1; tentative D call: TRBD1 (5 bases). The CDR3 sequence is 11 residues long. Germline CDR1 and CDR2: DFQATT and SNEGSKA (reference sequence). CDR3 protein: CSASAGTIQDF. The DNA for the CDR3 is TGCAGTGCTAGCGCCGGGACCATACAGGACTTT.

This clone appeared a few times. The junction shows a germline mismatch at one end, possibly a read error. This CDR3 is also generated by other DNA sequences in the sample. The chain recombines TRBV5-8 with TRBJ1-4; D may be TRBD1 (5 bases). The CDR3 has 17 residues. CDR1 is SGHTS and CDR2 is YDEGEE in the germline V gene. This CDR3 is CASSQGSGRPTNEKLFF. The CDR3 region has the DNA TGCGCCAGCAGCCAAGGGTCGGGGCGGCCAACTAATGAAAAACTGTTTTTT.

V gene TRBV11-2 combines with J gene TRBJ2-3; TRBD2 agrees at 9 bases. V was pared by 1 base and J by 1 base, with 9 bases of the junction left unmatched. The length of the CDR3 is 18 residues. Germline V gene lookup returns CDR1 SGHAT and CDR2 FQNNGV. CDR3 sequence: CASSLVYGAGGGTDTQYF. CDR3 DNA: TGTGCCAGCAGCTTAGTTTATGGCGCGGGGGGGGGCACAGATACGCAGTATTTT.

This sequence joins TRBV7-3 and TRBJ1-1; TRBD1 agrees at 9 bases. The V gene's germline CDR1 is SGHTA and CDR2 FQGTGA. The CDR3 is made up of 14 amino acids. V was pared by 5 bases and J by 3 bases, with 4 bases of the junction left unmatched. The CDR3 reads CASSQGQGHTEAFF. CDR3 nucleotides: TGTGCCAGCAGCCAGGGACAGGGCCACACTGAAGCTTTCTTT. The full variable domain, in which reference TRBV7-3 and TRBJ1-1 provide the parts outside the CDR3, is GAGVSQTPSNKVTEKGKYVELRCDPISGHTALYWYRQSLGQGPEFLIYFQGTGAADDSGLPNDRFFAVRPEGSVSTLKIQRTERGDSAVYLCASSQGQGHTEAFFGQGTRLTVV.

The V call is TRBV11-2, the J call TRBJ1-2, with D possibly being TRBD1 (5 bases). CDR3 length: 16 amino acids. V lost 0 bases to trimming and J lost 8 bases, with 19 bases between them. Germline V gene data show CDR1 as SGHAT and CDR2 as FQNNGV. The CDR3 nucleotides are TGTGCCAGCAGCTTAGACGGTTTGGGGGTAATGGAAGGCTACACCTTC. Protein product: CASSLDGLGVMEGYTF. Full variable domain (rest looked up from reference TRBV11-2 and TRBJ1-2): EAGVAQSPRYKIIEKRQSVAFWCNPISGHATLYWYQQILGQGPKLLIQFQNNGVVDDSQLPKDRFSAERLKGVDSTLKIQPAKLEDSAVYLCASSLDGLGVMEGYTFGSGTRLTVV.

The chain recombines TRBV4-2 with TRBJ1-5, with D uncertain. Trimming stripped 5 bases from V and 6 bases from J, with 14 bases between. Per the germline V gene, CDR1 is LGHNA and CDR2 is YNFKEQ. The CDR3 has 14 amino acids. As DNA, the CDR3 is TGTGCCAGCAGCTTCCTAGGACCCAGTCAGCCCCAGCATTTT. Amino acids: CASSFLGPSQPQHF.

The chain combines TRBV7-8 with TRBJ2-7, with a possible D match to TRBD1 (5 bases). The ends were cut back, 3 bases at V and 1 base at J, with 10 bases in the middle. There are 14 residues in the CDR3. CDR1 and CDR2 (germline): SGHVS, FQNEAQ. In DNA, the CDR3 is TGTGCCAGCAGCTTTAGACAGAGTTCCTACGAGCAGTACTTC. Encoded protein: CASSFRQSSYEQYF.

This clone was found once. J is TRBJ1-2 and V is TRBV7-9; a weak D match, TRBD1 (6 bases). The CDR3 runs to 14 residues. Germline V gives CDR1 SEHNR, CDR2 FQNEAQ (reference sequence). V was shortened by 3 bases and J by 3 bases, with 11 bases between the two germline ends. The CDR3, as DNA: TGTGCCAGCAGCTTCCTCCCAGGGGACTATGGCTACACCTTC. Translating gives CASSFLPGDYGYTF.

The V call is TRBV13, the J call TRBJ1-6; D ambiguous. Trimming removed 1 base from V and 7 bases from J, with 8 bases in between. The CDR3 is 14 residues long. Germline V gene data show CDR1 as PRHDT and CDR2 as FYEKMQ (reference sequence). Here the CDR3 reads CASSLERRNSPLHF. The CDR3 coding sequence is TGTGCCAGCAGCTTAGAGAGGAGGAATTCACCCCTCCACTTT. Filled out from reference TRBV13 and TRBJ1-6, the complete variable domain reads AAGVIQSPRHLIKEKRETATLKCYPIPRHDTVYWYQQGPGQDPQFLISFYEKMQSDKGSIPDRFSAQQFSDYHSELNMSSLELGDSALYFCASSLERRNSPLHFGNGTRLTVT.

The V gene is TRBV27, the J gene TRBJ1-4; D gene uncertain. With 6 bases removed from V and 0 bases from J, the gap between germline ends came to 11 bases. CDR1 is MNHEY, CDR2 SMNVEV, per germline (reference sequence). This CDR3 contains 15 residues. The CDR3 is CASRLLGSTNEKLFF. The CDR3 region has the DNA TGTGCCAGCAGGCTTCTAGGCTCAACTAATGAAAAACTGTTTTTT.

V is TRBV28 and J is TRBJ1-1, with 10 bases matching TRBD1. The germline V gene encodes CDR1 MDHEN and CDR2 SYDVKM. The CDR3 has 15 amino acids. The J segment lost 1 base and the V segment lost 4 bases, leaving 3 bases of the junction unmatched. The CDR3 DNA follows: TGTGCCAGCAGTTATCGGACAGGGGGGAACACTGAAGCTTTCTTT. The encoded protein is CASSYRTGGNTEAFF.